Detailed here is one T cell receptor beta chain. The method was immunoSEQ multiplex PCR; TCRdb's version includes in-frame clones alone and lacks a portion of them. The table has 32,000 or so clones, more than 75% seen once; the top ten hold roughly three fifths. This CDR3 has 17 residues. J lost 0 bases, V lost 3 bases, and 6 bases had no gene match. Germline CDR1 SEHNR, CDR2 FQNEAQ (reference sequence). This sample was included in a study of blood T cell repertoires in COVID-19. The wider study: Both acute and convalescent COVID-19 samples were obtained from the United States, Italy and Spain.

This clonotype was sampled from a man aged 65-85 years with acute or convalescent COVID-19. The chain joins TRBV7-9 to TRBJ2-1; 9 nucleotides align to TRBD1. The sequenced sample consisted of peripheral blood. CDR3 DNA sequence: TGTGCCAGCAGCTTGGACAGGGGCCAAACCTCCTACAATGAGCAGTTCTTC. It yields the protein CASSLDRGQTSYNEQFF.